One and the same sample provided the 26 T cell receptor beta chains below, sequenced in a study of T-cell memory formation after mild COVID-19. One entry per CDR3 protein, called by TCRdb with MiXCR from the 5' RACE reads. The sample comprises 190,000 or so distinct CDR3 sequences, roughly a fifth of which are singletons, and 23% rests with the top ten. Sequenced material: PBMCs or a T cell subset sorted from them (not recorded which). All receptors come from an adult woman who had mild COVID-19 (a few samples of this study predate the infection). Cell type and time point are not known.

The genes are TRBV25-1 and TRBJ2-5, with D unresolved. V was shortened by 6 bases and J by 3 bases, with 8 bases between the two germline ends. The CDR3 is 12 amino acids. Germline loops: CDR1 MGHDK, CDR2 SYGVNS. CDR3 DNA: TGTGCCAGCAGGACCGGTAAAGAGACCCAGTACTTC. Residues: CASRTGKETQYF.

This clonotype was detected a few times. The rearrangement joins TRBV9 to TRBJ1-1; TRBD1 is a possible D gene (5 bases). Germline V gives CDR1 SGDLS, CDR2 YYNGEE. The CDR3 runs 15 residues. Trimming pared 0 bases from V and 5 bases from J, leaving 14 bases between. In DNA form, the CDR3 reads TGTGCCAGCAGCGTAGGTGTCACAGGATATACTGAAGCTTTCTTT. Amino acid sequence: CASSVGVTGYTEAFF.

This clonotype came up a few times. The rearrangement joins TRBV7-3 to TRBJ2-3; 9 nucleotides align to TRBD1. V dropped 5 bases and J dropped 2; count of bases not matched to a gene: 8. The germline CDR1 and CDR2 sequences are SGHTA and FQGTGA. The CDR3 runs 16 residues. In DNA, the CDR3 is TGTGCCAGCAGCCCACCGGGACAGGGTGACACAGATACGCAGTATTTT. This encodes CASSPPGQGDTDTQYF.

CDR3 in amino acids: CASSLLVTGELFF. In DNA form, the CDR3 reads TGTGCCAGCAGCTTGTTAGTAACCGGGGAGCTGTTTTTT. The chain combines TRBV5-6 with TRBJ2-2; D remains unclear. CDR3 length: 13 residues. CDR1 is SGHDT and CDR2 is YYEEEE in the germline V gene. Trimming removed 1 base at V and 5 bases at J, with 6 bases between.

A few counts support this clonotype. V is TRBV29-1 and J is TRBJ2-3; 8 nucleotides align to TRBD2. The trim removed 7 bases at V and 4 bases at J, leaving 7 bases unmatched. Germline V CDR1 and CDR2: SQVTM, ANQGSEA. The CDR3 extends over 13 amino acids. CDR3 protein: CSARGGLADTQYF. CDR3 sequence (DNA): TGCAGCGCCCGGGGGGGCCTGGCAGATACGCAGTATTTT.

The table lists this clonotype with many counts. The chain is built from TRBV9 and TRBJ2-7, with 11 bases lining up with TRBD1. This CDR3 comprises 14 residues. Losses at the gene ends were 3 bases for V and 5 bases for J; bases not matched to a gene: 4. Germline V lookup: CDR1 SGDLS, CDR2 YYNGEE. In DNA, the CDR3 is TGTGCCAGCAGCGGTGGACAGGGGGCGAACGAGCAGTACTTC. Amino acid sequence: CASSGGQGANEQYF.

V gene TRBV27 combines with J gene TRBJ2-2, with TRBD2 as a possible D gene (6 bases). CDR3 length: 16 residues. Between the trimmed V and J ends, which lost 5 bases and 5 bases, there was a span of 18 bases. Germline V gene data show CDR1 as MNHEY and CDR2 as SMNVEV (reference sequence). DNA of the CDR3: TGTGCCAGCAGTCCCCGGGTAGCGGTTCTTACCGGGGAGCTGTTTTTT. This sequence encodes CASSPRVAVLTGELFF.

This sequence joins TRBV6-1 and TRBJ2-3, with TRBD2 matching over 12 bases. CDR1 and CDR2 (germline): MNHNS, SASEGT. V trimming: 5 bases; J trimming: 2 bases; junction bases outside the gene matches: 11. The CDR3 loop spans 18 amino acids. The CDR3 region is CASSRSGLAGPPTDTQYF. As DNA, the CDR3 is TGTGCCAGCAGTAGATCCGGACTAGCGGGACCCCCCACAGATACGCAGTATTTT.

This clonotype was counted a few times. This chain joins TRBV9 and TRBJ2-1; TRBD2 is a possible D gene (5 bases). Trimming pared 6 bases from V and 1 base from J, leaving 14 bases between. The CDR3 sequence is 15 residues long. The germline CDR1 and CDR2 sequences are SGDLS and YYNGEE. CDR3: CASTEGPVSYNEQFF. CDR3 nucleotide sequence: TGTGCCAGCACCGAGGGCCCGGTTTCCTACAATGAGCAGTTCTTC.

The chain recombines TRBV9 with TRBJ1-1; a weak D match, TRBD1 (5 bases). The CDR3 contains 14 residues. The germline CDR1 and CDR2 sequences are SGDLS and YYNGEE. V lost 0 bases, J lost 0 bases, and 6 bases lay in between. The CDR3, as DNA: TGTGCCAGCAGCGTAGGACAGCTGAACACTGAAGCTTTCTTT. Its translation: CASSVGQLNTEAFF.

The rearrangement uses TRBV5-6 and TRBJ2-3, with 8 bases identical to TRBD1. The germline CDR1 and CDR2 sequences are SGHDT and YYEEEE. V lost 2 bases and J lost 4; bases outside the gene matches: 6. The CDR3 consists of 15 residues. The CDR3 DNA reads TGTGCCAGCAGCTTCGGACAGGGAGGAGCAGATACGCAGTATTTT. This gives the protein CASSFGQGGADTQYF. The whole variable domain, filled in from reference TRBV5-6 and TRBJ2-3, reads DAGVTQSPTHLIKTRGQQVTLRCSPKSGHDTVSWYQQALGQGPQFIFQYYEEEERQRGNFPDRFSGHQFPNYSSELNVNALLLGDSALYLCASSFGQGGADTQYFGPGTRLTVL.

This chain joins TRBV20-1 and TRBJ2-7; 10 nucleotides align to TRBD2. The CDR3 extends over 18 amino acids. Germline V gene data show CDR1 as DFQATT and CDR2 as SNEGSKA (reference sequence). V dropped 0 bases and J dropped 0; count of bases not matched to a gene: 11. CDR3 amino acids: CSARDGSSGRPSSYEQYF. For the CDR3, the DNA is TGCAGTGCTAGAGATGGGAGTAGCGGGAGGCCAAGCTCCTACGAGCAGTACTTC.

The V and J genes are TRBV12-3 or TRBV12-4 and TRBJ1-2, with 7 nucleotides matching TRBD1. This CDR3 comprises 14 residues. V lost 0 bases, J lost 5 bases, and 3 bases stayed unmatched. The CDR3 region is CASSLAEGAYGYTF. The CDR3 nucleotides read TGTGCCAGCAGTTTAGCGGAGGGGGCGTATGGCTACACCTTC.

The chain recombines TRBV4-2 with TRBJ2-7; no definite D call. Germline CDR1 LGHNA, CDR2 YNFKEQ. V was trimmed by 4 bases and J by 1 base, leaving 11 bases between them. The CDR3 covers 14 residues. CDR3 bases: TGTGCCAGCAGCCTACGGAGATCTTCCTACGAGCAGTACTTC. It encodes CASSLRRSSYEQYF.

This clonotype was counted at least ten times. The V and J genes are TRBV6-2 or TRBV6-3 and TRBJ2-1; TRBD2 might be the D (6 bases). Germline V gene sequence: CDR1 MNHEY, CDR2 SVGEGT. This CDR3 region has 14 residues. V dropped 6 bases and J dropped 2 bases, with 11 bases sitting between them. The DNA of the CDR3 is TGTGCCAGCAGAATAGCGGTCCCCTACAATGAGCAGTTCTTC. The encoded protein is CASRIAVPYNEQFF.

This chain links TRBV5-1 with TRBJ2-7; 14 bases fit TRBD2. Germline CDR1 is SGHRS and CDR2 is YFSETQ. Germline trimming cut 3 bases from V and 3 bases from J; bases unmatched to any gene: 5. CDR3 length equals 16 residues. The CDR3 reads CASSSSGTSGSYEQYF. As DNA, the CDR3 is TGCGCCAGCAGCTCCTCCGGGACTAGCGGGAGCTACGAGCAGTACTTC.

This chain connects TRBV19 to TRBJ2-1; D is ambiguous. The V gene lost 3 bases and the J gene lost 6 bases, with 9 bases spanning the gap. Per the germline V gene, CDR1 is LNHDA and CDR2 is SQIVND (reference sequence). This CDR3 spans 13 amino acids. CDR3 in DNA: TGTGCCAGTAGTATCCGCCCGATCAATGAGCAGTTCTTC. It is translated as CASSIRPINEQFF. Supplemented by reference TRBV19 and TRBJ2-1, the full variable domain reads DGGITQSPKYLFRKEGQNVTLSCEQNLNHDAMYWYRQDPGQGLRLIYYSQIVNDFQKGDIAEGYSVSREKKESFPLTVTSAQKNPTAFYLCASSIRPINEQFFGPGTRLTVL.

This clonotype occurred a few times. The CDR3 loop reads CATSGSGRFIGELFF. CDR3 in DNA: TGTGCCACCAGCGGTAGCGGGAGGTTTATCGGGGAGCTGTTTTTT. The rearrangement uses TRBV15 and TRBJ2-2, with TRBD2 identical over 10 bases. V was clipped by 5 bases and J by 7 bases; unmatched bases: 7. This CDR3 contains 15 residues. Germline CDR1 reads LNHNV; CDR2 reads YYDKDF (reference sequence).

The chain joins TRBV6-5 to TRBJ2-2, with a tentative D call TRBD1 (6 bases). V lost 6 bases to trimming and J lost 2 bases, with 13 bases between them. Per germline, CDR1 MNHEY and CDR2 SVGAGI. The length of the CDR3 is 15 residues. DNA for the CDR3: TGTGCCAGCAGCCCGGACAGAGCCAACACCGGGGAGCTGTTTTTT. Protein: CASSPDRANTGELFF.

This clonotype was picked up a small number of times. V and J are TRBV5-4 and TRBJ2-2; D is ambiguous. CDR1 is SGHNT and CDR2 is YYREEE in the germline V gene (reference sequence). The CDR3 extends over 15 amino acids. V lost 3 bases, J lost 4 bases, and 13 bases lay in between. In DNA form, the CDR3 reads TGTGCCAGCAGCTCCTCGGGCGTTTCCACCGGGGAGCTGTTTTTT. Its translation: CASSSSGVSTGELFF.

This clonotype was picked up a small number of times. V gene TRBV7-9 combines with J gene TRBJ2-2, with a tentative D call TRBD2 (6 bases). Germline V gene sequence: CDR1 SEHNR, CDR2 FQNEAQ (reference sequence). The CDR3 sequence is 16 residues long. Trimming removed 3 bases from V and 2 bases from J, with 13 bases in between. CDR3 loop: CASSLGLSRNTGELFF. In DNA form, the CDR3 reads TGTGCCAGCAGCTTGGGACTTTCTCGTAACACCGGGGAGCTGTTTTTT.

This chain connects TRBV12-3 or TRBV12-4 to TRBJ1-4; 7 bases map to TRBD1. The J segment lost 4 bases and the V segment lost 5 bases, leaving 16 bases of the junction unmatched. This CDR3 comprises 18 residues. CDR3 sequence reads: CASSPEPTGPRLNEKLFF. CDR3 DNA sequence: TGTGCCAGCAGTCCCGAGCCGACAGGGCCAAGACTTAATGAAAAACTGTTTTTT.

By its share, this clonotype is medium-sized. The chain employs TRBV5-6 and TRBJ2-1; D remains ambiguous. Germline CDR1 and CDR2: SGHDT and YYEEEE. The V and J ends lost 2 bases and 0 bases respectively, with 6 bases between them. The CDR3 loop spans 14 amino acids. Here the CDR3 reads CASSFDGSYNEQFF. The CDR3 DNA sequence: TGTGCCAGCAGCTTCGACGGCTCCTACAATGAGCAGTTCTTC.

The chain has TRBV12-3 or TRBV12-4 and TRBJ2-1; TRBD1 agrees at 8 bases. The CDR3 contains 15 residues. The V segment lost 3 bases and the J segment 7 bases; nucleotides outside the gene matches: 8. CDR3 nucleotides: TGTGCCAGCAGTTTCGTGATACAGGGGGAAAATGAGCAGTTCTTC. Translating gives CASSFVIQGENEQFF.

The CDR3 loop is CATSDLPTGGPTDTQYF. CDR3 DNA sequence: TGTGCCACCAGTGATTTGCCCACGGGAGGCCCCACAGATACGCAGTATTTT. The chain links TRBV24-1 to TRBJ2-3; 7 nucleotides agree with TRBD2. V lost 0 bases to trimming and J lost 2 bases; unmatched junction nucleotides: 7. The CDR3 spans 17 residues. Germline V lookup: CDR1 KGHDR, CDR2 SFDVKD.

This clonotype was observed a handful of times. The J gene is TRBJ2-5, the V gene TRBV4-1, with D uncertain. Trimming took 0 bases from V and 5 from J, leaving 13 bases between them. Germline lookup yields CDR1 MGHRA and CDR2 YSYEKL. The CDR3 spans 15 residues. The CDR3 sequence: CASSQDQGGAETQYF. Written as DNA, the CDR3 is TGCGCCAGCAGCCAAGATCAAGGCGGCGCCGAGACCCAGTACTTC.